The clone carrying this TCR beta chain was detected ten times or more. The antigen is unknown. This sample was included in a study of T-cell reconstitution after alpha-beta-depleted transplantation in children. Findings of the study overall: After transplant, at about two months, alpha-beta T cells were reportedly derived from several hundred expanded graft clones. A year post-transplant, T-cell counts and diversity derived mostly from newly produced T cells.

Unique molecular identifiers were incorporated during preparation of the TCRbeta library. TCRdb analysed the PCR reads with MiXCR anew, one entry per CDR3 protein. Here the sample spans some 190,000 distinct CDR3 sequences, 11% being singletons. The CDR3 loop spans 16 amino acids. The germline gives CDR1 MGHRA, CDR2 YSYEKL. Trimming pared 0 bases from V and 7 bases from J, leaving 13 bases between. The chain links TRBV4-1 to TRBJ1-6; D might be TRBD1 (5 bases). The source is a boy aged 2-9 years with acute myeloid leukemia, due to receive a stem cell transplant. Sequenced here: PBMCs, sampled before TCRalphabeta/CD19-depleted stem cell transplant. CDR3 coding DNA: TGCGCCAGCAGCCAAGAGTCCGGCAGGGTGAATTCACCCCTCCACTTT. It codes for CASSQESGRVNSPLHF.